What follows is one T cell receptor (beta chain) and its context. No antigen is known for it. The data stem from a study of T-cell memory formation after mild COVID-19. General study points: Later expanders leaned CD4+, whereas clones that contracted between day 15 and 85 were balanced CD4/CD8. A second wave of clones peaked on day 37, and their SARS-CoV-2 specificity went unconfirmed.

The V and J ends lost 2 bases and 9 bases respectively, with 17 bases between them. Germline V gene data show CDR1 as SGHDN and CDR2 as FVKESK. CDR3 length: 15 amino acids. Sample barcodes and UMIs were carried by the TCR alpha and TCR beta cDNA libraries that 5'RACE generated with constant-segment primers. TCRdb called the 5' RACE reads again in MiXCR, with one record for every CDR3 protein. There are 560,000 or so distinct CDR3 sequences in the sample; roughly 17% occur only once, and approximately 8.1% lies in the top ten. The chain couples TRBV14 to TRBJ2-1; D gene uncertain. The sequence derives from an adult woman who had mild COVID-19 (a few samples of this study predate the infection). Cell type and time point are not known. The sample consisted of PBMCs or a T cell subset sorted from them (not recorded which). The CDR3 DNA reads as TGTGCCAGCAGCCAAATTATAGACCCCCGGAGTGAGCAGTTCTTC. This codes for CASSQIIDPRSEQFF. Based on the CDR3 plus reference TRBV14 and TRBJ2-1, the full variable domain is EAGVTQFPSHSVIEKGQTVTLRCDPISGHDNLYWYRRVMGKEIKFLLHFVKESKQDESGMPNNRFLAERTGGTYSTLKVQPAELEDSGVYFCASSQIIDPRSEQFFGPGTRLTVL.